Below are 24 T cell receptor beta chains sequenced from a single sample in a study of early T cells in non-severe SARS-CoV-2 infection. Each CDR3 protein gets one entry after TCRdb re-called the 5' RACE reads with MiXCR. The repertoire holds 100,000 or so distinct CDR3 sequences, with 16% as singletons. The material was whole blood, obtained at baseline. These receptors were taken from an adult who was a healthcare worker with PCR-confirmed SARS-CoV-2 infection or an uninfected control (not recorded which).

This clonotype was seen ten or more times. V gene TRBV2 combines with J gene TRBJ2-7; a possible D gene is TRBD2 (5 bases). The germline gives CDR1 SNHLY, CDR2 FYNNEI. This CDR3 region has 12 residues. V was cut by 7 bases and J by 0 bases, with 7 bases left in between. CDR3 in amino acids: CASIRDSYEQYF. Here the CDR3 DNA reads TGTGCCAGCATCCGGGACTCCTACGAGCAGTACTTC.

The CDR3 region is CASRPGLAGGHEQFF. In DNA, the CDR3 is TGTGCCAGCAGGCCCGGACTAGCGGGAGGGCACGAGCAGTTCTTC. The chain uses TRBV2 and TRBJ2-1, with 15 positions matching TRBD2. Germline V gives CDR1 SNHLY, CDR2 FYNNEI. With 6 bases clipped from V and 10 bases from J, the junction kept 7 bases outside the gene matches. This CDR3 comprises 15 residues.

This clonotype was observed many times. This rearrangement joins TRBV6-5 to TRBJ1-1; no firm D call. V lost 6 bases to trimming and J lost 2 bases, with 7 bases between them. The CDR3 is 12 residues long. Germline V gene data show CDR1 as MNHEY and CDR2 as SVGAGI. DNA of the CDR3: TGTGCCAGCAGGCCACGAAACACTGAAGCTTTCTTT. Translation gives CASRPRNTEAFF.

The V and J genes are TRBV20-1 and TRBJ1-2, with D unclear. The CDR3 spans 11 residues. Germline CDR1 and CDR2: DFQATT and SNEGSKA (reference sequence). Trimming stripped 5 bases from V and 4 bases from J, with 8 bases between. This chain's CDR3 is CSASQFYGYTF. CDR3 nucleotides: TGCAGTGCTTCCCAGTTCTATGGCTACACCTTC.

This clonotype has at least ten counts. The rearrangement joins TRBV7-8 to TRBJ2-1; unclear D gene. Germline CDR1 SGHVS, CDR2 FQNEAQ. Deletions cut 4 bases from V and 8 bases from J, with 15 bases between. The CDR3 runs 14 residues. The CDR3 here is CASSSMTGFDEQFF. In nucleotides, the CDR3 is TGTGCCAGCAGCTCCATGACTGGGTTCGATGAGCAGTTCTTC. Together with reference TRBV7-8 and TRBJ2-1, the CDR3 gives the full variable domain: GAGVSQSPRYKVAKRGQDVALRCDPISGHVSLFWYQQALGQGPEFLTYFQNEAQLDKSGLPSDRFFAERPEGSVSTLKIQRTQQEDSAVYLCASSSMTGFDEQFFGPGTRLTVL.

V usage is TRBV29-1 and J usage is TRBJ2-3, with 12 bases lining up with TRBD2. The CDR3 sequence is 14 residues long. V shed 7 bases and J 5 bases; nucleotides not matched to a gene: 7. The germline V gene encodes CDR1 SQVTM and CDR2 ANQGSEA. The chain's CDR3 is CSAYLAGGIDTQYF. The DNA for the CDR3 is TGCAGCGCTTACCTAGCGGGAGGGATAGATACGCAGTATTTT.

The genes are TRBV24-1 and TRBJ1-1, with a tentative D call TRBD1 (6 bases). The CDR3 extends over 15 amino acids. The V end lost 7 bases, the J end lost 4 bases, and 18 bases lay between the germline ends. The germline V gene encodes CDR1 KGHDR and CDR2 SFDVKD. CDR3 region: CATRFRTGALTEAFF. In nucleotides, the CDR3 is TGTGCCACCAGGTTCAGGACGGGGGCCCTCACTGAAGCTTTCTTT.

The chain has TRBV15 and TRBJ1-6, with 7 bases that match TRBD1. With V trimmed by 6 bases and J by 7 bases, 9 bases remained unmatched. CDR3 length: 15 amino acids. CDR1 is LNHNV, CDR2 YYDKDF, per germline (reference sequence). The CDR3 here is CATSQQGRRNSPLHF. The CDR3 coding sequence is TGTGCCACCAGTCAACAGGGGCGAAGGAATTCACCCCTCCACTTT.

This clonotype was counted at least ten times. The genes are TRBV6-6 and TRBJ1-3; D gene unclear. Germline V gene data show CDR1 as MNHNY and CDR2 as SVGAGI (reference sequence). Deletions cut 7 bases from V and 2 bases from J, with 9 bases between. This CDR3 spans 13 amino acids. The CDR3 nucleotides read TGTGCCAGCACTTCGGCTGCTGGAAACACCATATATTTT. Protein: CASTSAAGNTIYF.

This clonotype appeared a few times. The V and J genes are TRBV29-1 and TRBJ1-1, with TRBD1 as a possible D gene (5 bases). Germline-derived CDR1 and CDR2 are SQVTM and ANQGSEA. The V end lost 3 bases, the J end lost 4 bases, and 9 bases lay between the germline ends. The CDR3 extends over 12 amino acids. The CDR3 sequence: CSVELGTTEAFF. The CDR3 DNA reads as TGCAGCGTTGAGCTGGGGACCACTGAAGCTTTCTTT.

This clonotype has a handful of counts. This chain uses TRBV28 with TRBJ2-1, with 12 nucleotides matching TRBD1. The CDR3 is made up of 14 amino acids. Germline values: CDR1 MDHEN, CDR2 SYDVKM. V lost 5 bases to trimming and J lost 8 bases; unmatched junction nucleotides: 4. CDR3 in amino acids: CASSPGQGAYEQFF. The CDR3, as DNA: TGTGCCAGCAGTCCGGGACAGGGGGCCTATGAGCAGTTCTTC.

The chain has TRBV25-1 and TRBJ2-4; tentatively, D is TRBD1 or TRBD2 (5 bases each). This CDR3 comprises 14 residues. Germline lookup yields CDR1 MGHDK and CDR2 SYGVNS. This CDR3 reads CAVGTGTSKNIQYF. CDR3 bases: TGTGCTGTCGGGACGGGGACGTCCAAAAACATTCAGTACTTC. The complete variable domain, with remaining parts taken from reference TRBV25-1 and TRBJ2-4, reads EADIYQTPRYLVIGTGKKITLECSQTMGHDKMYWYQQDPGMELHLIHYSYGVNSTEKGDLSSESTVSRIRTEHFPLTLESARPSHTSQYLCAVGTGTSKNIQYFGAGTRLSVL.

This clonotype was picked up a small number of times. The V and J genes are TRBV10-3 and TRBJ2-3; TRBD1 matches 10 bases. Germline V lookup: CDR1 ENHRY, CDR2 SYGVKD. J gave up 6 bases and V 5 bases, and 14 bases lay outside the gene matches. The CDR3 covers 17 residues. This CDR3 is CAISPRRDRGRGDTQYF. DNA for the CDR3: TGTGCCATCAGTCCCCGTCGAGACAGGGGGCGAGGGGATACGCAGTATTTT.

In this sample, this clonotype turned up a few times. The rearrangement links TRBV28 to TRBJ2-7, with 8 bases that match TRBD1. Germline lookup yields CDR1 MDHEN and CDR2 SYDVKM. The junction had 9 bases not matched to a gene; V was cut back by 3 bases and J by 5 bases. The CDR3 totals 15 residues. For the CDR3, the DNA is TGTGCCAGCAGTTTTCAGGACAGGGTCTTAGACGAGCAGTACTTC. Amino acid sequence: CASSFQDRVLDEQYF.

This clonotype showed up many times. The chain couples TRBV15 to TRBJ2-1; weak D call: TRBD2 (5 bases). This CDR3 has 15 residues. The germline V and J ends were trimmed by 8 bases and 2 bases, with 16 bases remaining between them. The germline gives CDR1 LNHNV, CDR2 YYDKDF (reference sequence). The CDR3 coding sequence is TGTGCCACCGGGATAAGGGAGATGACCTACAATGAGCAGTTCTTC. This translates into CATGIREMTYNEQFF. The full variable domain, completed using reference TRBV15 and TRBJ2-1, is DAMVIQNPRYQVTQFGKPVTLSCSQTLNHNVMYWYQQKSSQAPKLLFHYYDKDFNNEADTPDNFQSRRPNTSFCFLDIRSPGLGDTAMYLCATGIREMTYNEQFFGPGTRLTVL.

This chain joins TRBV4-1 and TRBJ2-1; TRBD2 aligns across 7 bases. This CDR3 spans 19 amino acids. CDR1 MGHRA and CDR2 YSYEKL come from the germline V gene. The V and J ends lost 4 bases and 2 bases, in that order; junction bases with no gene match: 17. In nucleotides, the CDR3 is TGCGCCAGCAGCCTCCTGAGAGGCTGGCTAGCGGAGCCCTACAATGAGCAGTTCTTC. Translating gives CASSLLRGWLAEPYNEQFF.

Ten or more counts support this clonotype. The chain joins TRBV6-5 to TRBJ2-1; possibly TRBD2 for D (6 bases). CDR1 is MNHEY, CDR2 SVGAGI, per germline. The CDR3 spans 15 residues. V lost 0 bases and J lost 7, with 13 bases in between. The DNA for the CDR3 is TGTGCCAGCAGTTACTCGGAGGGAACGTCGAATGAGCAGTTCTTC. Residues: CASSYSEGTSNEQFF.

This clonotype occurred a few times. This sequence joins TRBV20-1 and TRBJ1-1, with D hard to call. This CDR3 has 13 amino acids. Germline CDR1 reads DFQATT; CDR2 reads SNEGSKA (reference sequence). Trimming removed 3 bases from V and 2 bases from J, with 10 bases in between. In DNA, the CDR3 is TGCAGTGCTAGCGAAGTCAGCAACACTGAAGCTTTCTTT. Protein: CSASEVSNTEAFF.

The rearrangement uses TRBV5-1 and TRBJ2-7, with D perhaps matching TRBD2 (6 bases). Looked up from germline, CDR1 is SGHRS and CDR2 is YFSETQ. The CDR3 runs 14 residues. V dropped 7 bases and J dropped 2 bases, with 16 bases sitting between them. The DNA of the CDR3 is TGCGCCAGCGTTGGGGAGGTTGGGCCCTACGAGCAGTACTTC. This translates into CASVGEVGPYEQYF. The entire variable domain, with the rest obtained from reference TRBV5-1 and TRBJ2-7, is as follows: KAGVTQTPRYLIKTRGQQVTLSCSPISGHRSVSWYQQTPGQGLQFLFEYFSETQRNKGNFPGRFSGRQFSNSRSEMNVSTLELGDSALYLCASVGEVGPYEQYFGPGTRLTVT.

There are a few counts of this clonotype. The chain combines TRBV11-2 with TRBJ2-5, with 8 bases fitting TRBD1. The CDR3 extends over 13 amino acids. Germline values: CDR1 SGHAT, CDR2 FQNNGV. With 4 bases clipped from V and 6 bases from J, the junction kept 4 bases outside the gene matches. The CDR3 reads CASSYRTGKTQYF. In nucleotides, the CDR3 is TGTGCCAGCAGCTACCGGACAGGGAAGACCCAGTACTTC.

A remark on this clonotype: One base away lies a much larger clone, so this may be a sequencing read error. The gene calls are TRBV3-1 and TRBJ1-2; perhaps TRBD1 as D (5 bases). The V and J ends lost 4 bases and 5 bases respectively, with 8 bases between them. This CDR3 is 12 amino acids long. CDR1 LGHDT and CDR2 YNNKEL come from the germline V gene (reference sequence). The CDR3 DNA reads TGTGCCAGCAGCCTCAGGGTTTATGGCTACACCTTC. The encoded protein is CASSLRVYGYTF.

The rearrangement uses TRBV27 and TRBJ1-5; possible D gene TRBD1, 5 bases. Germline V CDR1 and CDR2: MNHEY, SMNVEV (reference sequence). CDR3 length equals 13 residues. The V and J ends lost 8 bases and 6 bases respectively, with 14 bases between them. The CDR3 is CASGQGVGQPQHF. The CDR3 DNA is TGTGCCAGCGGGCAGGGAGTCGGTCAGCCCCAGCATTTT.

The chain couples TRBV7-9 to TRBJ2-5, with D uncertain. Germline V CDR1 and CDR2: SEHNR, FQNEAQ (reference sequence). This CDR3 region has 12 residues. V was shortened by 5 bases and J by 2 bases, with 6 bases between the two germline ends. The CDR3 is CASSLKQETQYF. The CDR3 DNA reads TGTGCCAGCAGCCTCAAGCAAGAGACCCAGTACTTC. Complete variable domain (other parts from reference TRBV7-9 and TRBJ2-5): DTGVSQNPRHKITKRGQNVTFRCDPISEHNRLYWYRQTLGQGPEFLTYFQNEAQLEKSRLLSDRFSAERPKGSFSTLEIQRTEQGDSAMYLCASSLKQETQYFGPGTRLLVL.

In this sample, this clonotype turned up a few times. The rearrangement links TRBV4-3 to TRBJ2-7, with D possibly matching TRBD2 (5 bases). V lost 0 bases to trimming and J lost 2 bases, with 11 bases between them. This CDR3 has 15 residues. The germline gives CDR1 LGHNA, CDR2 YSLEER. In nucleotides, the CDR3 is TGCGCCAGCAGCCAAGATTTACTAGGGACCTACGAGCAGTACTTC. Its translation is CASSQDLLGTYEQYF.